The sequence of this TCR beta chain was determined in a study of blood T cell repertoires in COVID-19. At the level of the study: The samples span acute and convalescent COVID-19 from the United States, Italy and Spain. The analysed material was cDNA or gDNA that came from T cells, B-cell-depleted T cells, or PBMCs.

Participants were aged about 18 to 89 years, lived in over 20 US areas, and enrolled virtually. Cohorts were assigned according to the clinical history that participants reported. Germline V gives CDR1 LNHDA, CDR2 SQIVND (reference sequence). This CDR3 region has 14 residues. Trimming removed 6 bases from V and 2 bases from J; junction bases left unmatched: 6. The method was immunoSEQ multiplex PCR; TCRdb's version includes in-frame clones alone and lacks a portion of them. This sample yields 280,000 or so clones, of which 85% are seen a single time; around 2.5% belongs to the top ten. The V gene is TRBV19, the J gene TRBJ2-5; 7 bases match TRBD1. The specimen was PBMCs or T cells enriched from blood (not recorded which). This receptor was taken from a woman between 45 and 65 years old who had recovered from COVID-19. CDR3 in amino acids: CASSERQGQETQYF. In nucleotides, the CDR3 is TGTGCCAGTAGCGAACGACAGGGTCAAGAGACCCAGTACTTC.